This T cell receptor beta chain was sequenced during a study of T cells in Graves' hyperthyroidism and ophthalmopathy. Ten or more counts support this clonotype. TCR beta CDR3 region amplification was performed from RNA transcripts. First-round RT-PCR targeting the TCR CDR3 was performed with the HTBI primer set. TCRdb reprocessed the multiplex PCR reads with MiXCR, giving one entry per CDR3 protein. This sample carries hundreds of thousands of distinct CDR3 sequences, about a sixth of them seen once, and the ten largest clones take around 19%. The diagnostic basis comprised clinical symptoms, serum thyroxine and TRAb, thyroid ultrasound and orbital computed tomography. V lost 5 bases to trimming and J lost 0 bases; unmatched junction nucleotides: 3. Germline assignment: CDR1 DFQATT and CDR2 SNEGSKA (reference sequence). There are 15 residues in the CDR3.

What was sequenced was blood. V and J are TRBV20-1 and TRBJ2-1; TRBD2 matches 11 bases. The source of this sequence is a woman aged 18-29 years with Graves' hyperthyroidism. The CDR3, as DNA: TGCAGTGCTTCGGGACTAGCGGTCTCCTACAATGAGCAGTTCTTC. Protein product: CSASGLAVSYNEQFF.